The source of this TCR beta chain is a study of neurological immune-mediated disorders. Study results and limitations: The multiple sclerosis repertoire cluster had no clinical or MRI feature associated with it. Private repertoires in all groups were suggested by the finding that expanded clones across subjects shared no CDR3 amino acid sequences.

CDR3 size: 17 residues. The unsorted libraries were prepared from 2 million PBMCs (stored at -80 C). Template-switch 5'RACE cDNA synthesis added a 10-nucleotide unique molecular identifier. TCRdb fed the 5' RACE reads into MiXCR, producing one record per CDR3 protein. The top ten clones hold 2.5% to 3% of a sample with roughly 100,000 distinct CDR3 sequences, around 3.5% of them seen once. This clonotype appeared many times. What it binds is not known. The origin of this receptor is a woman aged 50 to 60 with multiple sclerosis. The chain has TRBV21-1 and TRBJ2-2; the table gives TRBD1 as D, unverified against the DNA. TRBV21-1 is a pseudogene. Sequencing was performed on PBMCs. CDR3 amino acids: CASSKAYRGQDTGELFF. CDR3 DNA: TGTGCCAGCAGCAAAGCGTACAGGGGGCAGGACACCGGGGAGCTGTTTTTT.